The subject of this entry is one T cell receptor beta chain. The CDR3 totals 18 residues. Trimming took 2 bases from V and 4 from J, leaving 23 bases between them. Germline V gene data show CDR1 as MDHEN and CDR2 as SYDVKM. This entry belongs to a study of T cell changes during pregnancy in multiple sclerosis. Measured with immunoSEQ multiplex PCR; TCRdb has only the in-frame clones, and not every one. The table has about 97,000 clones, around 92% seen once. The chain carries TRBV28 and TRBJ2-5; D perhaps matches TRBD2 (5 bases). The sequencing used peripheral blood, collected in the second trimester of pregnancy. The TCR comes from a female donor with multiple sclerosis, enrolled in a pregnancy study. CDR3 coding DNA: TGTGCCAGCAGTTTAAGTCGGATTGGTAGCGTGTTTGGAGAGACCCAGTACTTC. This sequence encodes CASSLSRIGSVFGETQYF.